This entry lists 32 T cell receptor beta chains sequenced from one sample in a study of CD8 T cells in Susac syndrome. Reverse transcription of roughly 0.5 to 1 ug RNA was carried out with random hexamers. TCRdb independently ran MiXCR on the immunoSEQ multiplex PCR reads; one entry per CDR3 protein. The repertoire holds 45,000 to 55,000 distinct CDR3 sequences, with 80% to 95% as singletons. Sample: CD8+ T cells from PBMCs. These receptors were taken from a human donor in good health.

The rearrangement joins TRBV15 to TRBJ2-1; D not resolved. V shed 5 bases and J shed 0 bases, with 23 bases lying between them. CDR3 length equals 19 residues. Germline V lookup: CDR1 LNHNV, CDR2 YYDKDF (reference sequence). This chain's CDR3 is CATSPLGPPALSSYNEQFF. CDR3 nucleotide sequence: TGTGCCACCAGCCCACTCGGCCCCCCGGCCCTAAGCTCCTACAATGAGCAGTTCTTC.

CDR3 sequence reads: CASSLVFVTGELFF. As DNA, the CDR3 is TGCGCCAGCAGCCTGGTATTTGTCACCGGGGAGCTGTTTTTT. This rearrangement joins TRBV5-1 to TRBJ2-2, with D unclear. V shed 4 bases and J shed 4 bases, with 11 bases lying between them. CDR3 length: 14 amino acids. Germline CDR1 reads SGHRS; CDR2 reads YFSETQ. The full variable domain, its missing parts supplied by reference TRBV5-1 and TRBJ2-2, is KAGVTQTPRYLIKTRGQQVTLSCSPISGHRSVSWYQQTPGQGLQFLFEYFSETQRNKGNFPGRFSGRQFSNSRSEMNVSTLELGDSALYLCASSLVFVTGELFFGEGSRLTVL.

The chain uses TRBV29-1 and TRBJ1-2, with a possible D match to TRBD1 (6 bases). The CDR3 consists of 13 residues. Germline values: CDR1 SQVTM, CDR2 ANQGSEA. The germline V and J ends were trimmed by 3 bases and 4 bases, with 12 bases remaining between them. The CDR3 is CSVESDRAYGYTF. As DNA, the CDR3 is TGCAGCGTTGAGTCGGACAGAGCCTATGGCTACACCTTC.

The CDR3 spells CASRPGQTGPNTEAFF. CDR3 sequence (DNA): TGTGCCAGCAGGCCTGGACAGACGGGACCGAACACTGAAGCTTTCTTT. The V gene is TRBV28, the J gene TRBJ1-1, with D possibly matching TRBD1 (6 bases). V shed 6 bases and J shed 1 base, with 18 bases lying between them. This CDR3 comprises 16 residues. Germline assignment: CDR1 MDHEN and CDR2 SYDVKM.

This chain joins TRBV27 and TRBJ2-7, with 10 bases that match TRBD1. This CDR3 is built from 15 residues. The germline gives CDR1 MNHEY, CDR2 SMNVEV (reference sequence). The V and J ends lost 5 bases and 7 bases, in that order; junction bases with no gene match: 11. CDR3 residues: CASSASGTGAAEQYF. Written as DNA, the CDR3 is TGTGCCAGCAGTGCCTCCGGGACAGGGGCAGCGGAGCAGTACTTC.

V and J are TRBV27 and TRBJ2-1; D is unclear. CDR1 and CDR2 from the germline V gene are MNHEY and SMNVEV (reference sequence). CDR3 length equals 11 residues. Between the trimmed V and J ends, which lost 2 bases and 9 bases, there was a span of 5 bases. The CDR3 loop reads CASSLASEQFF. In DNA, the CDR3 is TGTGCCAGCAGTTTAGCGTCTGAGCAGTTCTTC.

The V and J genes are TRBV9 and TRBJ1-2; 7 nucleotides agree with TRBD1. Germline assignment: CDR1 SGDLS and CDR2 YYNGEE. This CDR3 is built from 14 residues. V was clipped by 3 bases and J by 3 bases; unmatched bases: 5. CDR3 in amino acids: CASSDHRGDYGYTF. In nucleotides, the CDR3 is TGTGCCAGCAGCGACCACAGGGGTGACTATGGCTACACCTTC.

The J gene is TRBJ1-2, the V gene TRBV7-2; 7 bases align to TRBD1. This CDR3 comprises 13 residues. Germline CDR1 is SGHTA and CDR2 is FQGNSA. Written as DNA, the CDR3 is TGTGCTTCCGAAGGGGGCACAAACACCGGCTACACCTTC. Translation: CASEGGTNTGYTF.

The rearrangement joins TRBV27 to TRBJ2-7, with D perhaps assigned TRBD1 or TRBD2 (5 bases each). CDR1 MNHEY and CDR2 SMNVEV come from the germline V gene (reference sequence). Trimming stripped 3 bases from V and 0 bases from J, with 12 bases between. The CDR3 has 15 residues. The chain's CDR3 is CASSFGTGTSYEQYF. For the CDR3, the DNA is TGTGCCAGCAGTTTTGGGACGGGGACCTCCTACGAGCAGTACTTC.

The chain carries TRBV20-1 and TRBJ2-1; TRBD2 matches 12 bases. Germline V gives CDR1 DFQATT, CDR2 SNEGSKA (reference sequence). The CDR3 extends over 15 amino acids. Trimming removed 3 bases from V and 8 bases from J; junction bases left unmatched: 8. The CDR3 reads CSASPASGREDEQFF. DNA for the CDR3: TGCAGTGCTAGTCCCGCTAGCGGGAGGGAAGATGAGCAGTTCTTC.

This clonotype occurred once. This chain uses TRBV4-2 with TRBJ2-2, with 8 bases matching TRBD1. This CDR3 contains 16 residues. Germline CDR1 is LGHNA and CDR2 is YNFKEQ. Germline trimming cut 1 base from V and 3 bases from J; bases unmatched to any gene: 4. The CDR3 nucleotides are TGTGCCAGCAGCCAAGGACAGGGGTCATACACCGGGGAGCTGTTTTTT. This encodes CASSQGQGSYTGELFF.

The chain employs TRBV10-3 and TRBJ2-5; the D is unclear. This CDR3 has 11 residues. V was cut by 8 bases and J by 0 bases, with 4 bases left in between. Germline V gene sequence: CDR1 ENHRY, CDR2 SYGVKD. CDR3 in DNA: TGTGCCATCCAGAACCAAGAGACCCAGTACTTC. Encoded protein: CAIQNQETQYF.

The genes are TRBV28 and TRBJ2-1; D is possibly TRBD1 (6 bases). The CDR3 covers 15 residues. V was pared by 5 bases and J by 7 bases, with 18 bases between. Germline V gene data show CDR1 as MDHEN and CDR2 as SYDVKM. CDR3 bases: TGTGCCAGCAGTCACGACAGGATCCTGGAAAATGAGCAGTTCTTC. This encodes CASSHDRILENEQFF.

This rearrangement joins TRBV29-1 to TRBJ2-7, with D unclear. The CDR3 covers 11 residues. Germline V gives CDR1 SQVTM, CDR2 ANQGSEA. Trimming removed 0 bases from V and 5 bases from J, with 5 bases in between. The CDR3 spells CSVEDLNEQYF. The CDR3 DNA reads as TGCAGCGTTGAAGACCTAAACGAGCAGTACTTC.

As concerns this clonotype: A read error may produce the germline difference seen at one junction end. The V gene is TRBV5-1, the J gene TRBJ2-7; tentatively, D is TRBD1 or TRBD2 (5 bases each). The CDR3 contains 14 residues. Per the germline V gene, CDR1 is SGHRS and CDR2 is YFSETQ. CDR3 amino acids: CASSLGRTSYEQYF. CDR3 bases: TGCGCCAGCAGTTTGGGACGGACTTCCTACGAGCAGTACTTC.

The rearrangement uses TRBV5-6 and TRBJ2-1; 8 bases match TRBD2. There are 18 residues in the CDR3. The junction had 11 bases not matched to a gene; V was cut back by 2 bases and J by 1 base. Germline V gives CDR1 SGHDT, CDR2 YYEEEE. In nucleotides, the CDR3 is TGTGCCAGCAGCTTTAAACCGGGAGGGCTGTTTTCCTACAATGAGCAGTTCTTC. Translation gives CASSFKPGGLFSYNEQFF.

The chain has TRBV29-1 and TRBJ2-3; D might be TRBD2 (6 bases). Germline values: CDR1 SQVTM, CDR2 ANQGSEA. The CDR3 consists of 15 residues. Trimming took 0 bases from V and 0 from J, leaving 10 bases between them. The chain's CDR3 is CSVEDSSESTDTQYF. The CDR3, as DNA: TGCAGCGTTGAAGACTCTAGCGAGAGCACAGATACGCAGTATTTT.

V is TRBV6-5 and J is TRBJ2-4; D is ambiguous. The V end lost 2 bases, the J end lost 3 bases, and 11 bases lay between the germline ends. The CDR3 covers 15 residues. CDR1 is MNHEY and CDR2 is SVGAGI in the germline V gene. In DNA, the CDR3 is TGTGCCAGCAGTTACGGCCAAGGTTTCAAAAACATTCAGTACTTC. This encodes CASSYGQGFKNIQYF.

V usage is TRBV29-1 and J usage is TRBJ2-1; TRBD1 matches at 7 bases. Germline assignment: CDR1 SQVTM and CDR2 ANQGSEA. Losses at the gene ends were 7 bases for V and 5 bases for J; bases not matched to a gene: 5. This CDR3 contains 12 residues. Here the CDR3 DNA reads TGCAGCGATCAACAGGGGAACAATGAGCAGTTCTTC. Protein sequence: CSDQQGNNEQFF.

This rearrangement joins TRBV4-1 to TRBJ2-3; 8 nucleotides match TRBD1. The junction had 6 bases not matched to a gene; V was cut back by 1 base and J by 0 bases. This CDR3 is built from 17 residues. From germline, CDR1 is MGHRA and CDR2 YSYEKL. The CDR3 reads CASSQVSGTGSTDTQYF. CDR3 nucleotides: TGCGCCAGCAGCCAAGTGAGTGGGACAGGAAGCACAGATACGCAGTATTTT.

The rearrangement uses TRBV5-1 and TRBJ2-1; D may be TRBD2 (5 bases). The V and J ends lost 1 base and 2 bases respectively, with 10 bases between them. The CDR3 has 15 residues. Per germline, CDR1 SGHRS and CDR2 YFSETQ. Written as DNA, the CDR3 is TGCGCCAGCAGCTTGAGTCGCGGGCCCTACAATGAGCAGTTCTTC. Protein product: CASSLSRGPYNEQFF.

The chain links TRBV20-1 to TRBJ2-2; D is perhaps TRBD1 or TRBD2 (6 bases each). Between the trimmed V and J ends, which lost 7 bases and 3 bases, there was a span of 15 bases. Germline CDR1 and CDR2: DFQATT and SNEGSKA (reference sequence). The CDR3 runs to 14 residues. For the CDR3, the DNA is TGCAGTGTAAAAGGGGGGCAGGACACCGGGGAGCTGTTTTTT. Translating it yields CSVKGGQDTGELFF.

CDR3 bases: TGTGCCAGCAGCCACGGTATGGATACGCAGTATTTT. Amino acids: CASSHGMDTQYF. The rearrangement joins TRBV7-6 to TRBJ2-3; D is unresolved. The CDR3 covers 12 residues. Germline loops: CDR1 SGHVS, CDR2 FNYEAQ. The V and J ends lost 5 bases and 6 bases respectively, with 9 bases between them.

This rearrangement joins TRBV28 to TRBJ1-5, with D perhaps TRBD1 (6 bases). This CDR3 region has 14 residues. The germline V and J ends were trimmed by 4 bases and 7 bases, with 14 bases remaining between them. CDR1 and CDR2 from the germline V gene are MDHEN and SYDVKM. In DNA, the CDR3 is TGTGCCAGCAGTTCGGGGGGGGGCGCGCAGCCCCAGCATTTT. This gives the protein CASSSGGGAQPQHF.

This chain joins TRBV27 and TRBJ2-2; D is undetermined. The CDR3 sequence is 14 residues long. Trimming pared 0 bases from V and 6 bases from J, leaving 8 bases between. Germline-derived CDR1 and CDR2 are MNHEY and SMNVEV (reference sequence). The CDR3 here is CASSLSYLSGELFF. CDR3 sequence (DNA): TGTGCCAGCAGTTTATCGTACTTGTCCGGGGAGCTGTTTTTT.

CDR3 sequence: CASSPPGGSGYTF. In nucleotides, the CDR3 is TGTGCCAGCAGTCCTCCCGGCGGGTCTGGCTACACCTTC. The chain employs TRBV12-3 or TRBV12-4 and TRBJ1-2; D not certain. V lost 5 bases and J lost 7, with 14 bases in between. The CDR3 is 13 residues long.

J is TRBJ2-3 and V is TRBV12-3 or TRBV12-4, with D tentatively TRBD2 (6 bases). CDR3 length: 14 residues. Trimming removed 6 bases at V and 2 bases at J, with 12 bases between. The CDR3 sequence: CASSPGRDTDTQYF. As DNA, the CDR3 is TGTGCCAGCAGCCCCGGGAGAGACACAGATACGCAGTATTTT.

V usage is TRBV12-3 or TRBV12-4 and J usage is TRBJ2-5; D not certain. This CDR3 spans 13 amino acids. Trimming took off 4 bases at V and 4 bases at J, with 10 bases between the two ends. The CDR3 reads CASSSGRGETQYF. The CDR3 bases are TGTGCCAGCAGTTCGGGCAGAGGAGAGACCCAGTACTTC.

Here the CDR3 reads CASSMIPGSYNEQFF. The DNA for the CDR3 is TGTGCCAGCAGCATGATCCCAGGCAGTTACAATGAGCAGTTCTTC. V is TRBV7-9 and J is TRBJ2-1; D not certain. V was trimmed by 5 bases and J by 4 bases, leaving 15 bases between them. CDR3 size: 15 residues. CDR1 SEHNR and CDR2 FQNEAQ come from the germline V gene (reference sequence).

This clonotype has only a few counts. The rearrangement links TRBV3-1 to TRBJ2-7; maybe TRBD1 (6 bases). With 0 bases removed from V and 5 bases from J, the gap between germline ends came to 17 bases. This CDR3 comprises 16 residues. Germline V gene data show CDR1 as LGHDT and CDR2 as YNNKEL (reference sequence). In nucleotides, the CDR3 is TGTGCCAGCAGCCAAGATGGGACACAAAAAAGTCACGAGCAGTACTTC. This encodes CASSQDGTQKSHEQYF.

A few counts support this clonotype. This rearrangement joins TRBV29-1 to TRBJ2-7; tentative D call: TRBD1 (6 bases). Trimming left V 7 bases short and J 5 bases short, with 15 bases between. The CDR3 consists of 12 residues. Germline V gene lookup returns CDR1 SQVTM and CDR2 ANQGSEA. In nucleotides, the CDR3 is TGCAGCGCGGAACAGGGCTCTAACGAGCAGTACTTC. It encodes CSAEQGSNEQYF.

The V call is TRBV29-1, the J call TRBJ1-2, with 9 bases aligning to TRBD1. The CDR3 has 12 residues. After removal of 6 bases from V and 8 bases from J, the junction contained 7 bases not matched to a gene. The germline gives CDR1 SQVTM, CDR2 ANQGSEA. CDR3: CSVVGQGDGYTF. The CDR3 region has the DNA TGCAGCGTCGTGGGACAGGGCGACGGCTACACCTTC.